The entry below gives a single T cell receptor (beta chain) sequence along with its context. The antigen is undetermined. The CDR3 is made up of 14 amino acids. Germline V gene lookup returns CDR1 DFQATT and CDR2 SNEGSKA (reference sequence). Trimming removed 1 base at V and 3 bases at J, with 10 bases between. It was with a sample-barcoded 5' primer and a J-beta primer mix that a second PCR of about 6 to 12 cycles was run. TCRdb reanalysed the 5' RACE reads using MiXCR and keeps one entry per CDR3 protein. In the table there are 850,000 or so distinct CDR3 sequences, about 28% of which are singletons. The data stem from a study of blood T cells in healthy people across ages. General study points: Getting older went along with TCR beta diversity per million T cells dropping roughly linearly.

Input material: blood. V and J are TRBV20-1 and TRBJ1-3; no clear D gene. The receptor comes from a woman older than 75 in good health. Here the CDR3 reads CSARGSTFGNTIYF. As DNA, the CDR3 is TGCAGTGCTAGAGGTTCGACATTTGGAAACACCATATATTTT.